The 7 T cell receptor beta chains listed next were all sequenced from one sample in a study of cytomegalovirus exposure and HLA in healthy donors. The PCR had 60 Vbeta and 13 Jbeta primers. Profiled with immunoSEQ multiplex PCR; TCRdb holds only in-frame clones, not every one. The sample shows some 130,000 clones, roughly 68% of them seen only once. Sequencing used PBMCs. The receptor source for this set is a woman in her fifties or sixties in good health and CMV-seropositive.

The rearrangement links TRBV5-1 to TRBJ1-1; the D is unclear. This CDR3 is built from 18 residues. The V gene's germline CDR1 is SGHRS and CDR2 YFSETQ. V was cut by 4 bases and J by 0 bases, with 22 bases left in between. The CDR3 loop reads CASSARAEDLYVNTEAFF. DNA for the CDR3: TGCGCCAGCAGCGCCAGAGCGGAGGATCTTTATGTGAACACTGAAGCTTTCTTT.

In its sample, this clone was seen a few times. V and J are TRBV27 and TRBJ1-6, with TRBD1 identical over 7 bases. V trimming: 3 bases; J trimming: 5 bases; junction bases outside the gene matches: 19. Germline-derived CDR1 and CDR2 are MNHEY and SMNVEV (reference sequence). This CDR3 region has 20 residues. The CDR3 sequence: CASSLKGGALGAGDNSPLHF. In DNA, the CDR3 is TGTGCCAGCAGTTTGAAAGGGGGCGCCTTAGGGGCCGGTGATAATTCACCCCTCCACTTT.

V usage is TRBV15 and J usage is TRBJ1-1, with no clear D. Germline loops: CDR1 LNHNV, CDR2 YYDKDF (reference sequence). Trimming took off 0 bases at V and 7 bases at J, with 12 bases between the two ends. The CDR3 contains 14 residues. The CDR3 DNA follows: TGTGCCACCAGCAGAGATCGGCACCAGCGTGAAGCTTTCTTT. Amino acids: CATSRDRHQREAFF.

The CDR3 protein is CSARPLDEQFF. CDR3 coding DNA: TGCAGTGCTAGGCCCCTAGATGAGCAGTTCTTC. The chain joins TRBV20-1 to TRBJ2-1; D is ambiguous. The CDR3 contains 11 residues. Trimming left V 3 bases short and J 8 bases short, with 8 bases between. CDR1 DFQATT and CDR2 SNEGSKA come from the germline V gene (reference sequence).

This rearrangement joins TRBV5-4 to TRBJ1-5; perhaps TRBD1 as D (5 bases). V was trimmed by 1 base and J by 0 bases, leaving 17 bases between them. Germline lookup yields CDR1 SGHNT and CDR2 YYREEE (reference sequence). This CDR3 spans 18 amino acids. The CDR3 reads CASSLPGPPWHSNQPQHF. The CDR3 region has the DNA TGTGCCAGCAGCTTGCCAGGGCCTCCCTGGCATAGCAATCAGCCCCAGCATTTT.

The genes are TRBV7-2 and TRBJ2-7; the match to TRBD2 covers 9 bases. The CDR3 length is 16 residues. Per germline, CDR1 SGHTA and CDR2 FQGNSA. The ends lost 5 bases at V and 2 bases at J; junction bases unmatched: 10. In nucleotides, the CDR3 is TGTGCCAGCAGCGCTGACGCAGCGGGGGGCCCCTACGAGCAGTACTTC. This encodes CASSADAAGGPYEQYF.

The chain employs TRBV6-4 and TRBJ1-6; no reliable D call. The V end lost 6 bases, the J end lost 7 bases, and 7 bases lay between the germline ends. The CDR3 spans 12 residues. The germline gives CDR1 MRHNA, CDR2 SNTAGT. CDR3 nucleotides: TGTGCCAGCAGGTCCCCAAATTCACCCCTCCACTTT. It codes for CASRSPNSPLHF.